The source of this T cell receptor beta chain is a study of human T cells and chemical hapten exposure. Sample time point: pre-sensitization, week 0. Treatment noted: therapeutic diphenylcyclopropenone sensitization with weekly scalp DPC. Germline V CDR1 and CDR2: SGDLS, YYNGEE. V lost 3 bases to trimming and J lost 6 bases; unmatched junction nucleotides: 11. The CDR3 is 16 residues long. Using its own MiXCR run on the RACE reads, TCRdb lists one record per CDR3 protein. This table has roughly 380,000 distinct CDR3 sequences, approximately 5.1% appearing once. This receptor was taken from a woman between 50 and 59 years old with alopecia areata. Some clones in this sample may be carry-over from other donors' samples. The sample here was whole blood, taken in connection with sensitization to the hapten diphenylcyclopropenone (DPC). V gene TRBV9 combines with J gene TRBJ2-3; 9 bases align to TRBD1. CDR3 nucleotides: TGTGCCAGCAGCGGCAGCCGGGACAGGGTAGGCGATACGCAGTATTTT. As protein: CASSGSRDRVGDTQYF.